Sequencing of this TCR beta chain was carried out in a study of T cell responses to AZD1222 COVID-19 vaccine. Study background: Pooled samples include second doses given at about 4 or 12 weeks.

A remark on this clone: As yet, its antigen is unknown.

The CDR3 sequence is 15 residues long. V was clipped by 6 bases and J by 7 bases; unmatched bases: 15. Germline loops: CDR1 MDHEN, CDR2 SYDVKM. Study-wide results and limits: Spike-specific TCR breadth rose after two AZD1222 doses, and depth rose as well. Donors, mostly white British, included more females; clonal diversity was possibly underestimated. Sampling captured repertoires only after the peak T cell response.

TCRdb's copy holds only in-frame clones and misses some; the assay was immunoSEQ multiplex PCR. Among 120,000 or so clones, more than 70% were seen once, and the ten largest hold about 10%. The input for sequencing was peripheral blood, taken on day 0 of AZD1222 vaccination. The genes are TRBV28 and TRBJ2-7; 7 bases are a match to TRBD1. The TCR was taken from an adult in good health. CDR3: CASSPGTGARGEQYF. The CDR3 region has the DNA TGTGCCAGCAGCCCCGGTACAGGGGCCAGGGGGGAGCAGTACTTC. The full variable domain, with the rest looked up from reference TRBV28 and TRBJ2-7, is DVKVTQSSRYLVKRTGEKVFLECVQDMDHENMFWYRQDPGLGLRLIYFSYDVKMKEKGDIPEGYSVSREKKERFSLILESASTNQTSMYLCASSPGTGARGEQYFGPGTRLTVT.